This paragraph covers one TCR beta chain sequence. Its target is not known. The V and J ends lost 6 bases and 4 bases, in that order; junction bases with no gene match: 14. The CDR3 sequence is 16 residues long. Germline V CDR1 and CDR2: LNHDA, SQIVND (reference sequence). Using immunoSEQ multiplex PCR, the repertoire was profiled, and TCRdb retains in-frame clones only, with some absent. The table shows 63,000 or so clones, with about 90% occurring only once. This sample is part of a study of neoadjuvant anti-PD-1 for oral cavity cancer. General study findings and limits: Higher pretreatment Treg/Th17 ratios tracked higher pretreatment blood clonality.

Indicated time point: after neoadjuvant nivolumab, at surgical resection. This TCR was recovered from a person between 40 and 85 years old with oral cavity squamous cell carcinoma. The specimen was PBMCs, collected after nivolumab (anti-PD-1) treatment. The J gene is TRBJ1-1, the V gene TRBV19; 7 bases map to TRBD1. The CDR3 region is CASRGDRQGLGTEAFF. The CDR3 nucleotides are TGTGCCAGTAGAGGGGATCGACAGGGTCTAGGCACTGAAGCTTTCTTT.